This entry features one T cell receptor beta chain sequence. This clone has just one count. Its binding antigen is unknown. The input lacks base qualities; no much larger clone sits a single base away. The sample originates from a study of blood T cell repertoires in COVID-19 (dated by TCRdb to about 2020). About the investigation overall: The collaborator samples originated in the United States, Italy and Spain and spanned the acute and convalescent phases of COVID-19. The prospective study material was composed of cDNA or gDNA derived from T cells, B-cell-depleted T cells, or PBMCs. Deeply sampled blood TCRbeta repertoires from subjects exposed to, actively infected with, or recovered from COVID-19 were included in the dataset. The repertoires were released in a freely available public database meant as a resource for research on the immune response to SARS-CoV-2. The samples were drawn from two sources: the first 160 participants of the ongoing ImmuneRACE study, and about 1,300 subjects contributed by 6 global collaborators. A de-identified subject ID, COVID-19 status, age in years and sex were almost always included in the sample metadata. Where available, HLA class I and class II types were obtained from metadata supplied by the sample provider rather than from assay-based typing. The research as a whole found: The amount of clinical and demographic metadata varied by source and participant and was provided uncurated.

Collaborating institutions collected whole blood in K2EDTA tubes following their own protocols. For TCRbeta analysis, collaborator samples were shipped as frozen whole blood, as isolated PBMCs, or as DNA extracted from either sample type. V is cut by 3 bases and J by 4 bases, and the space between the germline ends is 13 bases. CDR3 length: 15 amino acids, cysteine to phenylalanine. The kept DNA is CDR3 alone, 45 bases in frame from the first base. CDR1 LNHDA and CDR2 SQIVND were looked up in the germline V gene (reference sequence). TCRbeta CDR3 regions were amplified from genomic DNA by means of the immunoSEQ Assay, a bias-controlled multiplex PCR. The original methods were these. The number of nucleated cells in each sample was estimated from the amplification of reference gene primers within the assay. Sequence reads were collapsed and filtered to measure the absolute abundance of every unique TCRbeta CDR3 rearrangement. For each sample, productive Simpson clonality was calculated as the square root of Simpson's diversity index over productive rearrangements. Here the immuneACCESS table is served through TCRdb, limited to in-frame sequences with V and J called. Missing clones are a known gap in these copies; in checked studies unresolved V genes cover under half, and the rest lacks a known reason. D and trimming were read from the DNA, whereas the V and J calls and clone size are those reported in that table. In all, the sample holds some 120,000 clones, and around two thirds of those were seen once. The top ten hold roughly 2% of the sample.

The sequence links TRBV19 to TRBJ1-5, with TRBD1 tentatively as D gene (6 bases match). The sequencing input was peripheral blood. The receptor's source is a woman in her 70s with acute or convalescent COVID-19. The nucleotides read TGTGCCAGTAGTATTCAGGGGCCCAGTAATCAGCCCCAGCATTTT. It codes for CASSIQGPSNQPQHF.